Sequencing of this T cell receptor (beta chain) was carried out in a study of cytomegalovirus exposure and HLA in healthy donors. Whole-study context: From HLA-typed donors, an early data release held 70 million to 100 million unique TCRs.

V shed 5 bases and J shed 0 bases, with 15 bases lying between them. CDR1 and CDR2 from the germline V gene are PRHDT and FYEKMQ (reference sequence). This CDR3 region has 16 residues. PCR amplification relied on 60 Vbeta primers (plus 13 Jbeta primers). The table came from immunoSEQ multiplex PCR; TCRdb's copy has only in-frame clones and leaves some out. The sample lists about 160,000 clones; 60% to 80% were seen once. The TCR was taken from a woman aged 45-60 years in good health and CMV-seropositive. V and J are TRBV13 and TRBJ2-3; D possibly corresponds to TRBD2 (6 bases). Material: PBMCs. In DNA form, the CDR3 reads TGTGCCAGCAGCCTGGCAGGACTAATGAGCACAGATACGCAGTATTTT. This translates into CASSLAGLMSTDTQYF.